The 23 T cell receptor beta chains below all came from one sample that was sequenced in a study of blood T cells in healthy people across ages. Sample-barcoded 5' priming and a J-beta primer mix drove a second PCR of about 7 to 12 cycles. TCRdb reprocessed the 5' RACE reads via MiXCR and lists one record per CDR3 protein. The data show 1.5 million to 2 million distinct CDR3 sequences, 28% seen once. The sample consisted of blood. The receptors here all came from a woman in her 30s in good health.

V usage is TRBV6-6 and J usage is TRBJ1-1; TRBD1 might be the D (5 bases). Trimming pared 6 bases from V and 4 bases from J, leaving 15 bases between. This CDR3 contains 14 residues. Germline loops: CDR1 MNHNY, CDR2 SVGAGI (reference sequence). The CDR3 DNA is TGTGCCAGCAGCCCCGGGACCGCTAGCACTGAAGCTTTCTTT. It translates to CASSPGTASTEAFF.

The V and J genes are TRBV18 and TRBJ1-2, with a possible D match to TRBD1 (5 bases). V was clipped by 4 bases and J by 6 bases, with 12 bases between them. Per the germline V gene, CDR1 is KGHSH and CDR2 is LQKENI. This CDR3 has 13 amino acids. CDR3 DNA sequence: TGTGCCAGCTCACTACAGGATCACCATGGCTACACCTTC. Protein product: CASSLQDHHGYTF. The entire variable domain, with the rest obtained from reference TRBV18 and TRBJ1-2, is as follows: NAGVMQNPRHLVRRRGQEARLRCSPMKGHSHVYWYRQLPEEGLKFMVYLQKENIIDESGMPKERFSAEFPKEGPSILRIQQVVRGDSAAYFCASSLQDHHGYTFGSGTRLTVV.

The rearrangement links TRBV6-2 or TRBV6-3 to TRBJ1-5; 7 bases match TRBD1. The V gene's germline CDR1 is MNHEY and CDR2 SVGEGT. The V gene end was trimmed by 5 bases and the J gene end by 7 bases; junction bases not matched to a gene: 8. The CDR3 has 14 amino acids. The CDR3: CASSRRQGGQPQHF. The CDR3 DNA is TGTGCCAGCAGTCGGAGACAGGGAGGGCAGCCCCAGCATTTT.

The chain links TRBV2 to TRBJ1-1; 7 bases agree with TRBD1. The CDR3 contains 14 residues. The germline V gene has CDR1 SNHLY and CDR2 FYNNEI. V shed 4 bases, J shed 7 bases, and the junction held 9 bases outside the gene matches. CDR3 loop: CASSGSRGPNEAFF. In nucleotides, the CDR3 is TGTGCCAGCAGTGGGAGTAGGGGGCCTAATGAAGCTTTCTTT.

J is TRBJ1-5 and V is TRBV12-3 or TRBV12-4; possibly TRBD1 for D (6 bases). This CDR3 comprises 14 residues. The V end was cut by 6 bases, the J end by 7 bases, with 16 bases between. CDR3 nucleotide sequence: TGTGCCAGCAGCATTACAGGGTCTGGCCAGCCCCAGCATTTT. The encoded protein is CASSITGSGQPQHF.

This clonotype has more than one count but fewer than ten. At one of its ends the junction is not consistent with the germline gene, which may arise from a read error. The chain employs TRBV29-1 and TRBJ2-7, with D possibly TRBD2 on 6 matching bases. Germline assignment: CDR1 SQVTM and CDR2 ANQGSEA. CDR3 length: 14 amino acids. The CDR3 DNA reads as TGCAGCGTCCAGAGCGGGTCCAGCTCCTGCGAGCAGTACTTC. Its protein product is CSVQSGSSSCEQYF.

A note on this clonotype: This sequence may be a read error, since a much larger clone differs from it by one base. This chain links TRBV7-9 with TRBJ2-3, with D perhaps matching TRBD2 (6 bases). The V gene's germline CDR1 is SEHNR and CDR2 FQNEAQ (reference sequence). The CDR3 spans 15 residues. Deletions cut 5 bases from V and 0 bases from J, with 12 bases between. CDR3 sequence reads: CASSKSGSSTDTQYF. The CDR3 region has the DNA TGTGCCAGCAGCAAGAGCGGGTCTAGCACAGATACGCAGTATTTT.

The chain has TRBV30 and TRBJ1-5, with 7 nucleotides matching TRBD1. The V segment lost 2 bases and the J segment 5 bases; nucleotides outside the gene matches: 6. Germline values: CDR1 GTSNPN, CDR2 SVGIG (reference sequence). This CDR3 is 14 amino acids long. CDR3 bases: TGTGCCTGGAGTAGGGACAGCGCGGATCAGCCCCAGCATTTT. It codes for CAWSRDSADQPQHF.

This clonotype was observed once. The V call is TRBV5-1, the J call TRBJ1-2; 9 positions agree with TRBD1. The CDR3 length is 16 residues. Germline V gene data show CDR1 as SGHRS and CDR2 as YFSETQ. The trim removed 7 bases at V and 2 bases at J, leaving 12 bases unmatched. CDR3 region: CASWRGTGFENYGYTF. The CDR3 region has the DNA TGCGCCAGCTGGCGGGGGACAGGGTTCGAGAACTATGGCTACACCTTC.

J is TRBJ2-7 and V is TRBV20-1, with D hard to call. The CDR3 contains 13 residues. The germline V and J ends were trimmed by 2 bases and 3 bases, with 11 bases remaining between them. Per the germline V gene, CDR1 is DFQATT and CDR2 is SNEGSKA (reference sequence). CDR3 loop: CSARPGLDYEQYF. CDR3 nucleotide sequence: TGCAGTGCTAGACCCGGGCTGGACTACGAGCAGTACTTC.

The CDR3 here is CSARDTDNQGIYGYTF. For the CDR3, the DNA is TGCAGTGCTAGAGATACCGATAACCAGGGGATTTATGGCTACACCTTC. The V call is TRBV20-1, the J call TRBJ1-2; D perhaps matches TRBD1 (6 bases). The germline V gene encodes CDR1 DFQATT and CDR2 SNEGSKA (reference sequence). V gave up 0 bases and J gave up 5 bases, with 19 bases separating them. The CDR3 totals 16 residues.

CDR3 DNA sequence: TGTGCCAGCAGTTACTTGGCTCGGCGGGTCCAAGAGACCCAGTACTTC. It yields the protein CASSYLARRVQETQYF. The genes are TRBV6-2 or TRBV6-3 and TRBJ2-5; D is possibly TRBD2 (5 bases). Germline loops: CDR1 MNHEY, CDR2 SVGEGT. The V gene lost 1 base and the J gene lost 1 base, with 13 bases spanning the gap. The CDR3 extends over 16 amino acids.

This rearrangement joins TRBV24-1 to TRBJ2-5, with D possibly matching TRBD1 (5 bases). The CDR3 contains 13 residues. CDR1 KGHDR and CDR2 SFDVKD come from the germline V gene. Trimming pared 4 bases from V and 1 base from J, leaving 6 bases between. In DNA form, the CDR3 reads TGTGCCACCAGTGAGACAGCCCAAGAGACCCAGTACTTC. It specifies CATSETAQETQYF.

This clonotype occurred many times. V usage is TRBV27 and J usage is TRBJ2-3, with no clear D. Germline V lookup: CDR1 MNHEY, CDR2 SMNVEV (reference sequence). The CDR3 has 13 residues. V was clipped by 5 bases and J by 0 bases, with 6 bases between them. CDR3 region: CASSTSSTDTQYF. The CDR3 DNA reads TGTGCCAGCAGTACATCTAGCACAGATACGCAGTATTTT.

V usage is TRBV7-2 and J usage is TRBJ2-7, with 8 bases lining up with TRBD2. The germline V gene has CDR1 SGHTA and CDR2 FQGNSA. Trimming took 4 bases from V and 3 from J; bases not matched to a gene: 14. This CDR3 has 17 amino acids. The CDR3 spells CASSSGAPGLVLYEQYF. CDR3 coding DNA: TGTGCCAGCAGCTCCGGGGCACCGGGACTAGTGCTCTACGAGCAGTACTTC.

The chain has TRBV20-1 and TRBJ2-1; 7 nucleotides match TRBD1. This CDR3 spans 16 amino acids. V lost 4 bases and J lost 2; bases outside the gene matches: 11. Germline V gene data show CDR1 as DFQATT and CDR2 as SNEGSKA (reference sequence). The CDR3 spells CSAKSGGDSPYNEQFF. The CDR3 DNA reads TGCAGTGCTAAGTCGGGTGGGGACAGCCCCTACAATGAGCAGTTCTTC.

Remarks on this clonotype: One end of the junction fails to match germline, which may point to a read error. CDR3 DNA: TGTGCCACCAGTGACCCAGCCTCAAGGGCAAACATTCAGTACTTC. Protein sequence: CATSDPASRANIQYF. The V call is TRBV6-1, the J call TRBJ2-4, with D unclear. Germline values: CDR1 MNHNS, CDR2 SASEGT. This CDR3 is 15 amino acids long.

The chain employs TRBV6-2 or TRBV6-3 and TRBJ1-1; D unresolved. V shed 6 bases and J shed 0 bases, with 8 bases lying between them. CDR1 is MNHEY, CDR2 SVGEGT, per germline. CDR3 length equals 13 residues. The CDR3 region is CASSYTLNTEAFF. CDR3 sequence (DNA): TGTGCCAGCAGCTACACCCTGAACACTGAAGCTTTCTTT.

The table lists this clonotype with many counts. The chain has TRBV12-3 or TRBV12-4 and TRBJ1-5; D gene unclear. CDR3 length: 13 amino acids. V dropped 2 bases and J dropped 10 bases, with 12 bases sitting between them. The CDR3 DNA sequence: TGTGCCAGCAGTTTATATGAAGGGTCACCCCAGCATTTT. Encoded protein: CASSLYEGSPQHF.

This clonotype was seen more than once but under ten times. A much larger clone differs by one base, so this may be a read error. The chain carries TRBV20-1 and TRBJ2-5; D not resolved. The germline V gene encodes CDR1 DFQATT and CDR2 SNEGSKA (reference sequence). This CDR3 contains 11 residues. The DNA of the CDR3 is TGCAGTGGTATCTCCCAAGAGATCCAGTACTTC. Protein sequence: CSGISQEIQYF.

The V call is TRBV12-3 or TRBV12-4, the J call TRBJ2-5; 7 bases align to TRBD2. The CDR3 runs to 16 residues. After removal of 1 base from V and 0 bases from J, the junction contained 5 bases not matched to a gene. The CDR3 loop reads CASSLGREANQETQYF. CDR3 coding DNA: TGTGCCAGCAGTTTAGGCCGGGAGGCCAACCAAGAGACCCAGTACTTC.

V is TRBV6-5 and J is TRBJ2-7; the match to TRBD2 covers 10 bases. V dropped 4 bases and J dropped 3; count of bases not matched to a gene: 6. CDR1 and CDR2 (germline): MNHEY, SVGAGI. The CDR3 has 15 residues. Here the CDR3 reads CASSLAGGGDYEQYF. The CDR3 bases are TGTGCCAGCAGTTTAGCGGGAGGAGGGGACTACGAGCAGTACTTC.

This chain uses TRBV29-1 with TRBJ1-3, with 8 bases aligning to TRBD1. Trimming at V came to 7 bases and at J to 6 bases, leaving 5 bases not matched to a gene. This CDR3 is built from 12 residues. The V gene's germline CDR1 is SQVTM and CDR2 ANQGSEA. As DNA, the CDR3 is TGCAGCGCTCGGACAGGGCCAAACACCATATATTTT. Translation gives CSARTGPNTIYF.